Listed here is a single T cell receptor beta chain. No antigen is known for it. TCRdb's table, derived via immunoSEQ multiplex PCR, lists solely in-frame clones and lacks some. The data show some 29,000 clones, with more than 65% seen just once and approximately 50% held by the top ten. Germline V gene lookup returns CDR1 SGHNT and CDR2 YYREEE (reference sequence). The CDR3 extends over 15 amino acids. With 5 bases clipped from V and 5 bases from J, the junction kept 4 bases outside the gene matches. The entry originates in a study of cytotoxic CD8 clonotypes in ibrutinib-treated CLL. Study details: In all, approximately ten patients were relapsed/refractory, some 16 were treatment-naive and roughly 18 were IGHV unmutated. Study findings and constraints: Clonality went up at the time of ibrutinib response, stayed stable in sustained remission, and later dropped back toward its baseline level at progression.

This sequence originates from a human donor with chronic lymphocytic leukemia. The gene calls are TRBV5-4 and TRBJ2-5; 15 nucleotides align to TRBD2. The sequences come from PBMCs, collected after 24 months of ibrutinib treatment. CDR3 bases: TGTGCCAGCAGGTGGACTAGCGGGGGGGTGGAGACCCAGTACTTC. This codes for CASRWTSGGVETQYF.